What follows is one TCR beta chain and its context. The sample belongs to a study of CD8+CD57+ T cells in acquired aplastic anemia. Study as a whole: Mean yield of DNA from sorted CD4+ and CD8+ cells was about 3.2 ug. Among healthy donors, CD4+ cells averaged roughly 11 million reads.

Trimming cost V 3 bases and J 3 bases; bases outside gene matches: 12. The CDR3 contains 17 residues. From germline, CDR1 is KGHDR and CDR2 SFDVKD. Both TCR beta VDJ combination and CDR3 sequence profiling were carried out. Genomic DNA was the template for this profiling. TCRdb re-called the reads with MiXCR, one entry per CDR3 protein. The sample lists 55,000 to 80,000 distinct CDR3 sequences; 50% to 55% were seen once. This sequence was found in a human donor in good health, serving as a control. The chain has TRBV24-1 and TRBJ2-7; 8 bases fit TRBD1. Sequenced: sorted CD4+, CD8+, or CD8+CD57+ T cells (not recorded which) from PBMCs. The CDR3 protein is CATSDRPPGGPDYEQYF. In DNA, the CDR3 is TGTGCCACCAGTGATCGTCCTCCAGGGGGCCCCGACTACGAGCAGTACTTC.